Each of the 22 T cell receptor beta chains below was sequenced from the same sample in a study of cytomegalovirus exposure and HLA in healthy donors. Profiled with immunoSEQ multiplex PCR; TCRdb holds only in-frame clones, not every one. The table lists some 83,000 clones, over 85% of them singletons. The sequencing input was PBMCs. These receptors all stem from a woman aged 18-29 years in good health and CMV-seronegative.

This chain connects TRBV2 to TRBJ2-5, with 11 bases aligning to TRBD1. CDR3 length: 18 residues. Trimming cost V 3 bases and J 7 bases; bases outside gene matches: 16. CDR1 SNHLY and CDR2 FYNNEI come from the germline V gene. CDR3 sequence: CASSDPPPVGQGARTQYF. In nucleotides, the CDR3 is TGTGCCAGCAGTGACCCACCCCCAGTCGGACAGGGGGCGCGGACCCAGTACTTC.

The chain recombines TRBV4-3 with TRBJ1-1, with D possibly being TRBD1 (6 bases). Trimming removed 1 base from V and 6 bases from J, with 9 bases in between. Per germline, CDR1 LGHNA and CDR2 YSLEER. This CDR3 is 13 amino acids long. The CDR3 region has the DNA TGCGCCAGCAGCCAAGGCAGGGGATCTGAAGCTTTCTTT. Its protein product is CASSQGRGSEAFF.

This clone came up once. The V and J genes are TRBV6-1 and TRBJ2-3; 10 bases match TRBD2. This CDR3 comprises 15 residues. Looked up from germline, CDR1 is MNHNS and CDR2 is SASEGT. After removal of 1 base from V and 6 bases from J, the junction contained 4 bases not matched to a gene. The CDR3 loop is CASSEGTSGSDTQYF. The CDR3 nucleotides read TGTGCCAGCAGTGAAGGGACTAGCGGATCTGATACGCAGTATTTT.

This clone was found once. The J gene is TRBJ2-3, the V gene TRBV5-1; TRBD1 matches at 12 bases. The CDR3 runs 15 residues. J gave up 5 bases and V 5 bases, and 6 bases lay outside the gene matches. The germline V gene has CDR1 SGHRS and CDR2 YFSETQ. The CDR3 bases are TGCGCCAGCAGTTGGGACAGGGGGCCTGGAGATACGCAGTATTTT. Encoded protein: CASSWDRGPGDTQYF.

The chain employs TRBV7-9 and TRBJ1-3; weak D call: TRBD1 (5 bases). The CDR3 is 13 amino acids. Germline V gene sequence: CDR1 SEHNR, CDR2 FQNEAQ (reference sequence). V lost 8 bases to trimming and J lost 0 bases, with 8 bases between them. This CDR3 is CASGGGSGNTIYF. Here the CDR3 DNA reads TGTGCCAGCGGGGGGGGCTCTGGAAACACCATATATTTT.

The chain is built from TRBV4-3 and TRBJ2-1; 7 nucleotides line up with TRBD2. CDR3 length: 14 residues. V gave up 3 bases and J gave up 7 bases; unmatched junction bases: 6. CDR1 is LGHNA and CDR2 is YSLEER in the germline V gene. Here the CDR3 DNA reads TGCGCCAGCAGCCACGGGGGGTCCGGGAATGAGCAGTTCTTC. It yields the protein CASSHGGSGNEQFF.

CDR3 in amino acids: CASSYLAQEEQFF. Written as DNA, the CDR3 is TGTGCCAGCAGTTACCTTGCCCAAGAGGAGCAGTTCTTC. The chain joins TRBV6-5 to TRBJ2-1; D uncertain. Between the trimmed V and J ends, which lost 2 bases and 10 bases, there was a span of 12 bases. The V gene's germline CDR1 is MNHEY and CDR2 SVGAGI. This CDR3 comprises 13 residues.

The V call is TRBV18, the J call TRBJ1-2; 7 nucleotides line up with TRBD1. The CDR3 is 14 amino acids. The junction had 8 bases not matched to a gene; V was cut back by 3 bases and J by 7 bases. In germline, CDR1 is KGHSH, CDR2 LQKENI. The CDR3 here is CASSPEDRFSGYTF. In DNA form, the CDR3 reads TGTGCCAGCTCACCCGAGGACAGGTTCAGTGGCTACACCTTC.

The chain joins TRBV7-8 to TRBJ2-7, with 9 bases fitting TRBD2. Trimming cost V 6 bases and J 4 bases; bases outside gene matches: 16. The CDR3 is made up of 17 amino acids. Germline CDR1 and CDR2: SGHVS and FQNEAQ. This chain's CDR3 is CASSLISWGSGGYEQYF. For the CDR3, the DNA is TGTGCCAGCAGTCTAATTTCCTGGGGTAGCGGGGGTTACGAGCAGTACTTC.

This clone was observed once. The chain carries TRBV4-2 and TRBJ1-5; D is unresolved. V was shortened by 4 bases and J by 4 bases, with 11 bases between the two germline ends. The CDR3 loop spans 14 amino acids. Germline V gene lookup returns CDR1 LGHNA and CDR2 YNFKEQ. CDR3 amino acids: CASSPAGYNQPQHF. The CDR3 bases are TGTGCCAGCAGCCCAGCAGGCTATAATCAGCCCCAGCATTTT.

This chain joins TRBV19 and TRBJ1-1, with TRBD1 identical over 7 bases. Germline loops: CDR1 LNHDA, CDR2 SQIVND (reference sequence). This CDR3 has 12 amino acids. With 9 bases clipped from V and 4 bases from J, the junction kept 5 bases outside the gene matches. Here the CDR3 reads CASRDRGTEAFF. The CDR3 DNA is TGTGCCAGCCGGGACAGAGGCACTGAAGCTTTCTTT.

This clone came up a few times. V is TRBV4-3 and J is TRBJ1-2; maybe TRBD1 (6 bases). Trimming pared 2 bases from V and 4 bases from J, leaving 14 bases between. CDR1 is LGHNA, CDR2 YSLEER, per germline. This CDR3 contains 15 residues. The CDR3: CASSQLGVGGYGYTF. Written as DNA, the CDR3 is TGCGCCAGCAGCCAACTTGGGGTAGGGGGCTATGGCTACACCTTC.

The chain has TRBV4-3 and TRBJ1-1, with 7 positions matching TRBD1. V trimming: 0 bases; J trimming: 7 bases; junction bases outside the gene matches: 5. Germline V gene data show CDR1 as LGHNA and CDR2 as YSLEER. The CDR3 extends over 14 amino acids. CDR3 nucleotides: TGCGCCAGCAGCCAAGATAAGACAGGGAGTGAAGCTTTCTTT. Amino acid sequence: CASSQDKTGSEAFF.

The V call is TRBV10-1, the J call TRBJ2-1; possible D gene TRBD2, 7 bases. CDR1 WNHNN and CDR2 SYGVQD come from the germline V gene (reference sequence). Trimming took off 0 bases at V and 1 base at J, with 16 bases between the two ends. The CDR3 has 18 residues. The CDR3 protein is CASSESGWGGESYNEQFF. The CDR3 nucleotides read TGCGCCAGCAGTGAGTCCGGTTGGGGGGGCGAGTCCTACAATGAGCAGTTCTTC.

The chain carries TRBV7-9 and TRBJ2-7; D might be TRBD2 (5 bases). The germline gives CDR1 SEHNR, CDR2 FQNEAQ (reference sequence). The V end lost 2 bases, the J end lost 6 bases, and 14 bases lay between the germline ends. The CDR3 has 14 amino acids. CDR3 DNA sequence: TGTGCCAGCAGCTTAAGAGAAACTAGAACCGAGCAGTACTTC. Translation gives CASSLRETRTEQYF.

The chain employs TRBV29-1 and TRBJ2-3, with 10 positions matching TRBD2. V was clipped by 3 bases and J by 4 bases; unmatched bases: 16. Germline V gene lookup returns CDR1 SQVTM and CDR2 ANQGSEA. The CDR3 extends over 18 amino acids. CDR3 protein: CSVDGLAAASSRADTQYF. The CDR3 DNA sequence: TGCAGCGTTGACGGACTAGCGGCAGCGAGCTCTCGAGCAGATACGCAGTATTTT.

The CDR3 loop is CASSDGQGNSPLHF. DNA of the CDR3: TGTGCCAGCAGTGACGGACAGGGGAATTCACCCCTCCACTTT. V is TRBV6-4 and J is TRBJ1-6, with 9 bases that match TRBD1. There are 14 residues in the CDR3. The ends lost 2 bases at V and 7 bases at J; junction bases unmatched: 0. The germline V gene encodes CDR1 MRHNA and CDR2 SNTAGT.

V is TRBV5-5 and J is TRBJ2-5; TRBD2 agrees at 7 bases. The CDR3 length is 14 residues. The trim removed 3 bases at V and 5 bases at J, leaving 7 bases unmatched. CDR1 is SGHKS, CDR2 YYEKEE, per germline (reference sequence). The CDR3 here is CASSSGGSSETQYF. For the CDR3, the DNA is TGTGCCAGCAGCTCCGGCGGGAGTTCGGAGACCCAGTACTTC.

The chain is built from TRBV2 and TRBJ1-2; TRBD1 might be the D (6 bases). Germline loops: CDR1 SNHLY, CDR2 FYNNEI. Trimming took off 5 bases at V and 7 bases at J, with 8 bases between the two ends. The CDR3 spans 11 residues. In DNA, the CDR3 is TGTGCCAGCAGTCGGACAGCTGGCTACACCTTC. Amino acids: CASSRTAGYTF.

This clone has a single count. The V gene is TRBV9, the J gene TRBJ1-5; TRBD1 aligns across 7 bases. Germline trimming cut 2 bases from V and 6 bases from J; bases unmatched to any gene: 5. Germline CDR1 SGDLS, CDR2 YYNGEE. CDR3 length: 14 residues. The DNA of the CDR3 is TGTGCCAGCAGCGTTAGCGGACAGGCTCAGCCCCAGCATTTT. Residues: CASSVSGQAQPQHF.

V gene TRBV12-5 combines with J gene TRBJ1-2; 7 bases align to TRBD1. The V gene end was trimmed by 0 bases and the J gene end by 8 bases; junction bases not matched to a gene: 12. The germline CDR1 and CDR2 sequences are LGHNT and FRNRAP. CDR3 length: 16 residues. The CDR3 DNA is TGTGCTAGTGGTTTGGTAATGGGCAGGGGGATTCTGGGCTACACCTTC. As protein: CASGLVMGRGILGYTF.

The V call is TRBV30, the J call TRBJ2-7; tentative D call: TRBD1 (5 bases). Per the germline V gene, CDR1 is GTSNPN and CDR2 is SVGIG (reference sequence). V was pared by 2 bases and J by 0 bases, with 8 bases between. The CDR3 has 13 amino acids. The CDR3 DNA reads as TGTGCCTGGAGTCGACAGATCTCCTACGAGCAGTACTTC. It encodes CAWSRQISYEQYF.